This TCR beta chain appears in the sequencing data of a study of T cells after yellow fever vaccination. About the study: Fractions low in cell number were prepared with SMART-Seq v4 Ultra Low Input.

Study observations and caveats: High-abundance clonotypes from the bulk population could contaminate FACS-sorted repertoires.

MiXCR, run by TCRdb on the 5' RACE reads, gives a single entry per CDR3 protein. The data hold more than 250,000 distinct CDR3 sequences, with about 6.6% observed a single time. In its sample, this clonotype was seen a few times. Its cognate antigen is unknown. V shed 3 bases and J shed 1 base, with 6 bases lying between them. The germline V gene encodes CDR1 SQVTM and CDR2 ANQGSEA. This CDR3 has 13 amino acids. Sequencing was performed on PBMCs, taken around 45 days after the first yellow fever vaccination. The receptor comes from a man aged 18-30 years who received the YFV17D yellow fever vaccine. The J gene is TRBJ2-2, the V gene TRBV29-1; D may match TRBD1 or TRBD2 (5 bases each). The CDR3 nucleotides read TGCAGCGTTGAGGGGGAGAACACCGGGGAGCTGTTTTTT. Its protein product is CSVEGENTGELFF.